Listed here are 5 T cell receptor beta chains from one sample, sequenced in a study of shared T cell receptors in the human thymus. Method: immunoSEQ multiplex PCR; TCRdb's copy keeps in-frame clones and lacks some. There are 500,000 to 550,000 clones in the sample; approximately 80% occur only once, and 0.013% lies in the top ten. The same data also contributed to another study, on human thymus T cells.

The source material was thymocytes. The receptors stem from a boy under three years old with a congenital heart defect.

CDR3 protein: CASSHPKEHGRSSYNEQFF. Here the CDR3 DNA reads TGTGCCAGCAGCCACCCGAAGGAACACGGGAGGAGCTCCTACAATGAGCAGTTCTTC. J is TRBJ2-1 and V is TRBV6-8, with 7 bases that match TRBD2. The CDR3 spans 19 residues. The V and J ends lost 6 bases and 0 bases, in that order; junction bases with no gene match: 17. Germline assignment: CDR1 MNHGY and CDR2 SAAAGT.

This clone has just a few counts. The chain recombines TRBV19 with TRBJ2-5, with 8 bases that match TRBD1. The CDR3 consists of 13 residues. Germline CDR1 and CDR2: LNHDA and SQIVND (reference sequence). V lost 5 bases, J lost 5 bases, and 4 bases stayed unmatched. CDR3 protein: CASSARGLETQYF. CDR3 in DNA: TGTGCCAGTAGTGCCAGGGGGCTGGAGACCCAGTACTTC.

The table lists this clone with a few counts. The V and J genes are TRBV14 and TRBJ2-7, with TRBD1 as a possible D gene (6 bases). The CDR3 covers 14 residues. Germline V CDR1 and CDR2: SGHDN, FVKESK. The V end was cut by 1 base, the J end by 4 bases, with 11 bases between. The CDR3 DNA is TGTGCCAGCAGCCAAGGCAGGGGAGTTTACGAGCAGTACTTC. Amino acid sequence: CASSQGRGVYEQYF.

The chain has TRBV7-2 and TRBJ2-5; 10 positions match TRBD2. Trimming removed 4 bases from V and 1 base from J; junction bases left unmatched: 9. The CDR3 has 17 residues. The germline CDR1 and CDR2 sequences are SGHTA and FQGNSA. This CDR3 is CASSSTLAGVGQETQYF. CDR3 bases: TGTGCCAGCAGCTCAACTCTAGCGGGAGTGGGCCAAGAGACCCAGTACTTC.

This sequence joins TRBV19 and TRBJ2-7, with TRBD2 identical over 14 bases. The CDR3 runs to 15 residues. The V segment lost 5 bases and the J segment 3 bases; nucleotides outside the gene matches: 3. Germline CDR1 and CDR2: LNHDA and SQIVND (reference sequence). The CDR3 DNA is TGTGCCAGTAGTTCCGGGACTAGCGGGAGCTACGAGCAGTACTTC. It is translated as CASSSGTSGSYEQYF.